The T cell receptor (beta chain) under discussion was sequenced for a study of T cells after yellow fever vaccination. Study in general: With SMART-Seq v4 Ultra Low Input, the fractions containing low cell numbers were prepared.

Only a few counts were recorded for this clonotype. Each CDR3 protein gets one entry after TCRdb re-called the 5' RACE reads with MiXCR. The sample shows about 170,000 distinct CDR3 sequences, roughly 9.6% of them seen only once. This receptor was identified in a man between 18 and 29 years old who received the YFV17D yellow fever vaccine. This material consisted of CD8+ T cells sorted from PBMCs, taken 15 days after the yellow fever booster vaccination.

CDR3 protein: CASSCIGGVRALRCNEQFF. The DNA for the CDR3 is TGTGCCAGCAGTTGCATTGGGGGGGTGAGAGCCCTCAGATGCAATGAGCAGTTCTTC. The chain uses TRBV6-2 or TRBV6-3 and TRBJ2-1; TRBD2 aligns across 7 bases. The CDR3 contains 19 residues. Germline lookup yields CDR1 MNHEY and CDR2 SVGEGT. V dropped 4 bases and J dropped 6; count of bases not matched to a gene: 21.